The sequence of this T cell receptor beta chain was determined in a study of spatial heterogeneity in lung cancer. As for the study in general: Beta-chain sequences were consistently detected more often than alpha-chain sequences. Study findings and constraints: Resection saw ubiquitous expanded tumor TCRs appear in blood more than follow-up did.

Worth noting for this clonotype: No antigen is known for it.

Time point meaning: sample taken at primary tumor resection. From tumor, nontumor lung or frozen PBMC, whole RNA was taken unsorted for sequencing. Samples came from roughly 72 TRACERx patients with untreated early-stage lung cancer. Unique molecular identifiers, one per molecule, were present on every TCR cDNA molecule. A single record per CDR3 protein comes from TCRdb applying MiXCR to the 5' RACE reads. Of 50,000 to 65,000 distinct CDR3 sequences listed, 8.4% were seen once; the top ten hold roughly 15%. The germline V gene has CDR1 SGHTA and CDR2 FQGNSA. The CDR3 loop spans 15 amino acids. V was shortened by 1 base and J by 0 bases, with 7 bases between the two germline ends.

The V and J genes are TRBV7-2 and TRBJ1-3; no firm D call. The sequence derives from a female donor with early-stage non-small cell lung cancer. The sample consisted of PBMCs, taken at surgery. CDR3 amino acids: CASSLGITSGNTIYF. The CDR3, as DNA: TGTGCCAGCAGCTTAGGTATCACCTCTGGAAACACCATATATTTT.